These 29 T cell receptor beta chains originate from one sample sequenced in a study of shared clonotypes between healthy human individuals. Naive CD8 isolation took CD45RO-negative cells positively selected for CCR7 and excluded terminally differentiated effector memory CD45RA+ cells. Produced via immunoSEQ multiplex PCR; TCRdb's table is partial and in-frame only. The sample carries some 2 million clones, roughly 95% recorded once. Sequencing was done on a sample of naive CD8+ T cells sorted from blood. These receptors originate from a man between 18 and 35 years old in good health.

The chain uses TRBV7-8 and TRBJ1-4; D is uncertain. Germline V gene data show CDR1 as SGHVS and CDR2 as FQNEAQ. Trimming cost V 2 bases and J 7 bases, with 14 bases left between them. This CDR3 comprises 15 residues. CDR3 region: CASSLSLGTGEKLFF. For the CDR3, the DNA is TGTGCCAGCAGCTTAAGCCTCGGCACGGGTGAAAAACTGTTTTTT.

V and J are TRBV6-5 and TRBJ2-2; 11 bases fit TRBD2. CDR3 length: 15 residues. V lost 4 bases, J lost 6 bases, and 4 bases stayed unmatched. Germline loops: CDR1 MNHEY, CDR2 SVGAGI. The CDR3 region has the DNA TGTGCCAGCAGTTCCCGGACTAGCGGGCCCGGGGAGCTGTTTTTT. Its translation is CASSSRTSGPGELFF.

In this sample, this clone turned up once. V usage is TRBV7-9 and J usage is TRBJ1-1; tentatively, D is TRBD1 (5 bases). Looked up from germline, CDR1 is SEHNR and CDR2 is FQNEAQ (reference sequence). The CDR3 is 13 residues long. Trimming left V 2 bases short and J 9 bases short, with 13 bases between. Here the CDR3 reads CASSLSSGGKAFF. The CDR3, as DNA: TGTGCCAGCAGCTTAAGCTCCGGGGGGAAAGCTTTCTTT.

The CDR3 DNA reads as TGCGCCAGCAGCCTCGACCTCGGACAGGTCTCGACCTACGAGCAGTACTTC. Its protein is CASSLDLGQVSTYEQYF. The genes are TRBV4-1 and TRBJ2-7; 7 bases line up with TRBD1. Germline loops: CDR1 MGHRA, CDR2 YSYEKL. The CDR3 is 17 amino acids. Trimming at V came to 4 bases and at J to 2 bases, leaving 14 bases not matched to a gene.

The rearrangement uses TRBV19 and TRBJ1-3; perhaps TRBD1 as D (6 bases). The CDR3 is made up of 17 amino acids. Between the trimmed V and J ends, which lost 2 bases and 0 bases, there was a span of 14 bases. In germline, CDR1 is LNHDA, CDR2 SQIVND (reference sequence). The CDR3 bases are TGTGCCAGTAGTATAATGCCAGGGGTGAGCTCTGGAAACACCATATATTTT. Its protein product is CASSIMPGVSSGNTIYF.

V and J are TRBV4-1 and TRBJ1-5, with TRBD1 matching 8 bases. Germline CDR1 MGHRA, CDR2 YSYEKL. CDR3 length equals 16 residues. The trim removed 2 bases at V and 5 bases at J, leaving 8 bases unmatched. CDR3 sequence reads: CASSQQGAGEYQPQHF. The DNA for the CDR3 is TGCGCCAGCAGCCAACAGGGGGCTGGTGAGTATCAGCCCCAGCATTTT.

The V gene is TRBV7-2, the J gene TRBJ2-1, with 8 bases fitting TRBD1. The CDR3 is 15 residues long. The trim removed 4 bases at V and 6 bases at J, leaving 8 bases unmatched. Germline assignment: CDR1 SGHTA and CDR2 FQGNSA. For the CDR3, the DNA is TGTGCCAGCAGCTGGGACGGACAGGGTAGCAATGAGCAGTTCTTC. This translates into CASSWDGQGSNEQFF.

V gene TRBV29-1 combines with J gene TRBJ2-5; possible D gene TRBD1, 5 bases. CDR1 SQVTM and CDR2 ANQGSEA come from the germline V gene. V dropped 0 bases and J dropped 0 bases, with 17 bases sitting between them. CDR3 length: 17 residues. The CDR3 nucleotides are TGCAGCGTTGAAGAACCTACCAGGGTCTGGGACCAAGAGACCCAGTACTTC. Its translation: CSVEEPTRVWDQETQYF. Together with reference TRBV29-1 and TRBJ2-5, the CDR3 gives the full variable domain: SAVISQKPSRDICQRGTSLTIQCQVDSQVTMMFWYRQQPGQSLTLIATANQGSEATYESGFVIDKFPISRPNLTFSTLTVSNMSPEDSSIYLCSVEEPTRVWDQETQYFGPGTRLLVL.

V is TRBV5-6 and J is TRBJ2-5, with D unclear. Germline V gene sequence: CDR1 SGHDT, CDR2 YYEEEE. V lost 0 bases and J lost 2, with 8 bases in between. This CDR3 contains 14 residues. CDR3 protein: CASSLEPGQETQYF. CDR3 in DNA: TGTGCCAGCAGCTTGGAACCCGGGCAAGAGACCCAGTACTTC.

This chain connects TRBV9 to TRBJ1-1; D call uncertain. This CDR3 has 14 residues. Germline loops: CDR1 SGDLS, CDR2 YYNGEE. Trimming stripped 0 bases from V and 8 bases from J, with 14 bases between. CDR3 loop: CASSVDPELGEAFF. In DNA form, the CDR3 reads TGTGCCAGCAGCGTAGATCCAGAACTGGGAGAAGCTTTCTTT.

The chain uses TRBV28 and TRBJ2-7; D perhaps matches TRBD1 (6 bases). Trimming left V 5 bases short and J 4 bases short, with 12 bases between. This CDR3 is built from 13 residues. The V gene's germline CDR1 is MDHEN and CDR2 SYDVKM. Written as DNA, the CDR3 is TGTGCCAGCAGTCTCCCACAGGGATACGAGCAGTACTTC. It yields the protein CASSLPQGYEQYF.

On this clone: The same CDR3 can be traced to other DNA sequences in this sample. V usage is TRBV5-1 and J usage is TRBJ2-1; D is unresolved. The germline V and J ends were trimmed by 1 base and 4 bases, with 0 bases remaining between them. There are 11 residues in the CDR3. Germline CDR1 reads SGHRS; CDR2 reads YFSETQ. This chain's CDR3 is CASSLYNEQFF. The CDR3 nucleotides are TGCGCCAGCAGCTTGTACAATGAGCAGTTCTTC.

The V gene is TRBV21-1, the J gene TRBJ2-6; whether TRBD1, the table's D call, matches the DNA was not checked. TRBV21-1 is a pseudogene locus. The CDR3 has 15 residues. Here the CDR3 reads CASRKEGAGANVLTF. In nucleotides, the CDR3 is TGTGCCAGCAGAAAAGAGGGGGCTGGGGCCAACGTCCTGACTTTC.

The chain links TRBV30 to TRBJ2-3; no definite D call. V gave up 2 bases and J gave up 5 bases, with 14 bases separating them. The CDR3 is 14 amino acids. The germline V gene encodes CDR1 GTSNPN and CDR2 SVGIG (reference sequence). The CDR3 spells CAWSLSELGDTQYF. The CDR3 DNA sequence: TGTGCCTGGAGTCTCTCTGAATTGGGAGATACGCAGTATTTT.

The V call is TRBV7-9, the J call TRBJ2-7; D may be TRBD2 (5 bases). Germline V lookup: CDR1 SEHNR, CDR2 FQNEAQ (reference sequence). The CDR3 sequence is 13 residues long. The V end lost 5 bases, the J end lost 3 bases, and 11 bases lay between the germline ends. The CDR3 DNA reads as TGTGCCAGCAGCCATGAGGGATACTACGAGCAGTACTTC. Its protein is CASSHEGYYEQYF.

The chain couples TRBV4-1 to TRBJ1-2; unclear D gene. This CDR3 has 14 amino acids. Germline CDR1 is MGHRA and CDR2 is YSYEKL. V was clipped by 1 base and J by 8 bases, with 14 bases between them. CDR3 DNA sequence: TGCGCCAGCAGCCAAGGGGCCCTCTTTGCCGGCTACACCTTC. This gives the protein CASSQGALFAGYTF.

This clone was counted a single time. The chain has TRBV7-2 and TRBJ2-7; 12 nucleotides agree with TRBD1. Losses at the gene ends were 5 bases for V and 7 bases for J; bases not matched to a gene: 12. The CDR3 is 16 amino acids. The germline CDR1 and CDR2 sequences are SGHTA and FQGNSA. DNA for the CDR3: TGTGCCAGCAGCCAGTTATTGGGACAGGGGGCAGGGGAGCAGTACTTC. Amino acids: CASSQLLGQGAGEQYF.

The V and J genes are TRBV14 and TRBJ1-4, with no clear D. Germline V gives CDR1 SGHDN, CDR2 FVKESK. The V and J ends lost 2 bases and 8 bases respectively, with 21 bases between them. The length of the CDR3 is 17 residues. Here the CDR3 reads CASSQSGVFGPWEKLFF. The CDR3 DNA follows: TGTGCCAGCAGCCAAAGTGGGGTATTCGGGCCTTGGGAAAAACTGTTTTTT.

This chain uses TRBV27 with TRBJ1-5, with D possibly TRBD1 on 5 matching bases. The CDR3 extends over 16 amino acids. Germline V CDR1 and CDR2: MNHEY, SMNVEV (reference sequence). V was cut by 0 bases and J by 3 bases, with 12 bases left in between. The CDR3 bases are TGTGCCAGCAGTTTATCTGCCCAGGGCCCCAATCAGCCCCAGCATTTT. Its translation: CASSLSAQGPNQPQHF.

This chain joins TRBV5-6 and TRBJ1-2; the D gene is possibly TRBD1 (5 bases). The V and J ends lost 4 bases and 3 bases respectively, with 19 bases between them. CDR1 is SGHDT and CDR2 is YYEEEE in the germline V gene. The CDR3 sequence is 16 residues long. The CDR3 spells CASSPGVQGLDYGYTF. As DNA, the CDR3 is TGTGCCAGCAGCCCGGGGGTTCAGGGTCTGGACTATGGCTACACCTTC.

V gene TRBV28 combines with J gene TRBJ2-7, with D tentatively TRBD1 (5 bases). Trimming stripped 3 bases from V and 1 base from J, with 13 bases between. The germline CDR1 and CDR2 sequences are MDHEN and SYDVKM. The CDR3 covers 15 residues. CDR3 DNA: TGTGCCAGCAGTTTCAGTGACAGTCTTTCCTACGAGCAGTACTTC. Translating gives CASSFSDSLSYEQYF.

The chain joins TRBV29-1 to TRBJ1-2; 12 nucleotides align to TRBD1. With 3 bases clipped from V and 7 bases from J, the junction kept 9 bases outside the gene matches. CDR3 length: 15 residues. In germline, CDR1 is SQVTM, CDR2 ANQGSEA. The CDR3 loop reads CSVDLSGQGAFGYTF. The CDR3 DNA reads TGCAGCGTTGACCTTTCGGGACAGGGGGCCTTTGGCTACACCTTC.

Details on this clone: This same CDR3 is encoded by further DNA sequences in the sample. V and J are TRBV7-9 and TRBJ2-5; D may be TRBD1 or TRBD2 (5 bases each). The length of the CDR3 is 15 residues. Trimming took 5 bases from V and 1 from J, leaving 14 bases between them. Germline-derived CDR1 and CDR2 are SEHNR and FQNEAQ (reference sequence). This CDR3 reads CASSDPGTGQETQYF. In DNA form, the CDR3 reads TGTGCCAGCAGCGACCCTGGGACGGGCCAAGAGACCCAGTACTTC.

The rearrangement uses TRBV28 and TRBJ2-7; D remains unclear. The CDR3 is made up of 12 amino acids. Germline V lookup: CDR1 MDHEN, CDR2 SYDVKM. V lost 4 bases, J lost 3 bases, and 7 bases lay in between. This CDR3 is CASSSTFYEQYF. Here the CDR3 DNA reads TGTGCCAGCAGTTCCACATTCTACGAGCAGTACTTC.

The chain links TRBV9 to TRBJ2-7; D gene ambiguous. Trimming shortened V by 0 bases and J by 2 bases, and 15 bases separated the two germline ends. The CDR3 runs 16 residues. Germline CDR1 SGDLS, CDR2 YYNGEE. CDR3 bases: TGTGCCAGCAGCGTAGAAGGGCAGGCCATACCCTACGAGCAGTACTTC. Its translation is CASSVEGQAIPYEQYF.

The gene calls are TRBV6-1 and TRBJ1-1; D is undetermined. Trimming took off 3 bases at V and 4 bases at J, with 9 bases between the two ends. This CDR3 contains 13 residues. Germline V CDR1 and CDR2: MNHNS, SASEGT. The CDR3 here is CASSEWLGTEAFF. The CDR3, as DNA: TGTGCCAGCAGTGAGTGGCTTGGCACTGAAGCTTTCTTT.

V and J are TRBV4-1 and TRBJ1-5; no reliable D call. The CDR3 consists of 16 residues. V was pared by 0 bases and J by 0 bases, with 9 bases between. In germline, CDR1 is MGHRA, CDR2 YSYEKL. DNA of the CDR3: TGCGCCAGCAGCCAAGATCCCACTTATAGCAATCAGCCCCAGCATTTT. Translating it yields CASSQDPTYSNQPQHF.

This sequence joins TRBV28 and TRBJ1-1, with 11 bases lining up with TRBD1. Looked up from germline, CDR1 is MDHEN and CDR2 is SYDVKM. The CDR3 totals 18 residues. V was pared by 6 bases and J by 0 bases, with 12 bases of the junction left unmatched. CDR3 sequence (DNA): TGTGCCAGCAGCCAGGGACAGGGGGTAGGTGTACTGAACACTGAAGCTTTCTTT. It is translated as CASSQGQGVGVLNTEAFF.

CDR3 bases: TGTGCCAGCTCACCAGCCGGAGCTATTCTCGCAGATACGCAGTATTTT. It encodes CASSPAGAILADTQYF. This rearrangement joins TRBV18 to TRBJ2-3; D gene unclear. Germline CDR1 is KGHSH and CDR2 is LQKENI. V lost 2 bases to trimming and J lost 4 bases, with 16 bases between them. The CDR3 runs 16 residues.